These 5 T cell receptor beta chains came from one sample sequenced in a study of shared clonotypes between healthy human individuals. Method: immunoSEQ multiplex PCR; TCRdb's copy keeps in-frame clones and lacks some. The data contain over a million clones, around 95% of them singletons. Sequencing was done on a sample of naive CD4+ T cells sorted from blood. Specified subset: CD45RA+ positively selected. These receptors were obtained from a man in his thirties or forties in good health.

This chain links TRBV7-9 with TRBJ2-7, with TRBD2 matching 10 bases. The CDR3 is made up of 18 amino acids. Germline loops: CDR1 SEHNR, CDR2 FQNEAQ (reference sequence). J lost 4 bases, V lost 4 bases, and 16 bases had no gene match. The CDR3 region is CASSSSPPGTSADYEQYF. The CDR3 DNA is TGTGCCAGCAGCTCGAGTCCCCCCGGGACTAGCGCGGATTACGAGCAGTACTTC.

The chain recombines TRBV2 with TRBJ2-1, with TRBD2 identical over 7 bases. The CDR3 sequence is 14 residues long. V shed 10 bases and J 2 bases; nucleotides not matched to a gene: 8. The germline V gene encodes CDR1 SNHLY and CDR2 FYNNEI. The DNA of the CDR3 is TGTGCCACCCCGTTAGGGACTACCTACAATGAGCAGTTCTTC. Protein sequence: CATPLGTTYNEQFF.

The genes are TRBV5-1 and TRBJ2-2, with TRBD1 as a possible D gene (6 bases). Trimming removed 2 bases at V and 3 bases at J, with 11 bases between. The CDR3 spans 15 residues. Looked up from germline, CDR1 is SGHRS and CDR2 is YFSETQ. This chain's CDR3 is CASSFQQGDTGELFF. CDR3 DNA: TGCGCCAGCAGCTTCCAACAGGGCGACACCGGGGAGCTGTTTTTT.

The genes are TRBV18 and TRBJ1-1; D is ambiguous. The V end lost 2 bases, the J end lost 5 bases, and 9 bases lay between the germline ends. The CDR3 contains 13 residues. The germline gives CDR1 KGHSH, CDR2 LQKENI. In DNA form, the CDR3 reads TGTGCCAGCTCACCAGAGAGGGAAACTGAAGCTTTCTTT. It is translated as CASSPERETEAFF.

The chain employs TRBV15 and TRBJ2-3; D gene unclear. CDR1 is LNHNV, CDR2 YYDKDF, per germline (reference sequence). V shed 4 bases and J shed 8 bases, with 10 bases lying between them. There are 12 residues in the CDR3. CDR3 sequence reads: CATSTDRATQYF. CDR3 DNA sequence: TGTGCCACCAGCACCGACCGGGCTACGCAGTATTTT.